One T cell receptor (beta chain) is described in this entry. The clone's antigen remains unknown. Per-nucleotide qualities are absent, and no much larger clonotype sits a single base away. These data are taken from a study of blood T cell repertoires in COVID-19 (dated by TCRdb to the early 2020s). Regarding the study in general: The collaborator samples originated in the United States, Italy and Spain and spanned the acute and convalescent phases of COVID-19. The prospective study material was composed of cDNA or gDNA derived from T cells, B-cell-depleted T cells, or PBMCs. The samples were drawn from the first 160 participants of the ongoing ImmuneRACE study and from 950 to 1,500 subjects provided by 6 global collaborators. Where HLA class I and class II types were available, the types were taken from metadata supplied by the sample provider, not from assay-based typing. Sample metadata almost always included a de-identified subject ID, COVID-19 status, age in years and sex. Deeply sampled blood TCRbeta repertoires from subjects exposed to, actively infected with, or recovered from COVID-19 were included in the dataset. The repertoires were released in a freely available public database meant as a resource for research on the immune response to SARS-CoV-2.

TCRbeta CDR3 regions were amplified from genomic DNA using the immunoSEQ Assay, a bias-controlled multiplex PCR. For the original study's pipeline: The number of nucleated cells in each sample was estimated by amplification of reference gene primers within the assay. Sequence reads were collapsed and filtered to measure the absolute abundance of every unique TCRbeta CDR3 rearrangement. For each sample, productive Simpson clonality was calculated as the square root of Simpson's diversity index over productive rearrangements. Not all clones reach the TCRdb copy of this immuneACCESS table, which keeps in-frame sequences only. Checked studies attribute under half of the gap to unresolved V genes and leave the rest unexplained. V and J calls and clone size are as listed in that table; D and trimming were resolved from the DNA. The sample table lists around 450,000 clones, 90% of them with a count of one. The top ten clonotypes cover 0.6% of the sample.

Overall results and qualifications from the work: The quantity of clinical and demographic metadata differed by source and by participant and was supplied without curation.

In the prospective study, participants were about 18 to 89 years old, resided in approximately 25 geographic areas of the United States, and were enrolled through a virtual design. In the prospective study, cohorts were assigned on the basis of participant-reported clinical history obtained from a screening survey and a study questionnaire. For ImmuneRACE Cohort 3, a participant was defined as recovered based on two consecutive negative NP/OP PCR tests, clearance by a healthcare professional, or resolution of symptoms. Mobile phlebotomists in the prospective study collected whole blood, serum and a nasopharyngeal or oropharyngeal swab from every participant. Over a 2-month period, participants in the prospective study had the option of providing additional blood draws and questionnaires. Prospective study blood samples were shipped either frozen or at room temperature before DNA extraction. From cysteine to phenylalanine, the CDR3 is 14 amino acids long. Only the CDR3 portion is preserved as DNA: 42 bases, with reading frame beginning at the first base. V sheds 2 bases and J sheds 2 bases, leaving 10 bases between their ends. CDR1 and CDR2 (MDHEN, SYDVKM) derive from the germline V gene.

Recombination connected TRBV28 to TRBJ2-7; the D gene is not confidently resolved. This TCR came from a man between 18 and 35 years old who had recovered from COVID-19. The material sequenced was PBMCs or T cells enriched from blood (not recorded which). The nucleotide sequence is TGTGCCAGCAGTTTAGGGCAGCCACCCTACGAGCAGTACTTC. Its amino acids are CASSLGQPPYEQYF.